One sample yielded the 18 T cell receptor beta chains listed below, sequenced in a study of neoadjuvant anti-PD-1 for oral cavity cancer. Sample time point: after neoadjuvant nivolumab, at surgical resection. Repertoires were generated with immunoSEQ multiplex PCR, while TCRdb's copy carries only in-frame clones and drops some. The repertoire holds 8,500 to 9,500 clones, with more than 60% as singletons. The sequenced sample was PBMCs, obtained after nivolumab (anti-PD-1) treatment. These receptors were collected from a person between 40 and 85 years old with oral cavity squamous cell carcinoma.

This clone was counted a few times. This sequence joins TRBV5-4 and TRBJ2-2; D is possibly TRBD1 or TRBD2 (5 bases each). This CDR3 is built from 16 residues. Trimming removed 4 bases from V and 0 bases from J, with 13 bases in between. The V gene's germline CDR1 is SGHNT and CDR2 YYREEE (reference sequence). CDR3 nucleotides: TGTGCCAGCAGCCCCCCGGGACCCGCGAACACCGGGGAGCTGTTTTTT. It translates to CASSPPGPANTGELFF.

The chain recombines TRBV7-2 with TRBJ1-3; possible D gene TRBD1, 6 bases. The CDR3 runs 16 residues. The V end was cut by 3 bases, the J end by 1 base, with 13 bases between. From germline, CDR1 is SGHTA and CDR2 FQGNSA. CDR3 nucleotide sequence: TGTGCCAGCAGCTTGGTTGGGACACGTTCTGGAAACACCATATATTTT. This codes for CASSLVGTRSGNTIYF.

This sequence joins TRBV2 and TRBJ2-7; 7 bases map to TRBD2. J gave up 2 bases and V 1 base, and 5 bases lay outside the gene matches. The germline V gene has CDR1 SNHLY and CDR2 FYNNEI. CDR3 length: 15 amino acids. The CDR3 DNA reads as TGTGCCAGCAGTGAAGGTCTAGCGGCTACCTACGAGCAGTACTTC. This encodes CASSEGLAATYEQYF.

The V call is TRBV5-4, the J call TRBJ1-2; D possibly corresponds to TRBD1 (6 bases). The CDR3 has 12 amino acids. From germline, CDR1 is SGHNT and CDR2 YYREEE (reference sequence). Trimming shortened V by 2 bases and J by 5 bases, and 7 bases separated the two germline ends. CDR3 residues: CASSFGTYGYTF. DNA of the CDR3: TGTGCCAGCAGCTTCGGGACATATGGCTACACCTTC.

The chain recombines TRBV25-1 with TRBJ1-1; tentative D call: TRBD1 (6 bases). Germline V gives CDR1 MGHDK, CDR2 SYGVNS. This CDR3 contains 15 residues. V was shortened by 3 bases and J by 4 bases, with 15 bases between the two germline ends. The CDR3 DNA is TGTGCCAGCAGTGACCCGGGGCAGGGGTTCACTGAAGCTTTCTTT. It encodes CASSDPGQGFTEAFF. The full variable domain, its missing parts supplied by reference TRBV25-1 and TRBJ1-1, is EADIYQTPRYLVIGTGKKITLECSQTMGHDKMYWYQQDPGMELHLIHYSYGVNSTEKGDLSSESTVSRIRTEHFPLTLESARPSHTSQYLCASSDPGQGFTEAFFGQGTRLTVV.

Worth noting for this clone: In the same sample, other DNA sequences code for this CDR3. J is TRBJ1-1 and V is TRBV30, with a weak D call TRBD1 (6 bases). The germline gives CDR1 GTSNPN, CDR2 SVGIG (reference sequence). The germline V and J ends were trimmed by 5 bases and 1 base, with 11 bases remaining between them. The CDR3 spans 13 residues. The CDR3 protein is CAWRGAGNTEAFF. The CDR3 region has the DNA TGTGCCTGGCGGGGGGCGGGGAACACTGAAGCTTTCTTT.

The CDR3 DNA follows: TGTGCCAGCACACCCCGCATAGGGGGGGGGTCGGGATACTTC. It is translated as CASTPRIGGGSGYF. The rearrangement links TRBV28 to TRBJ2-5; D may be TRBD2 (7 bases). The CDR3 spans 14 residues. V dropped 7 bases and J dropped 14 bases, with 26 bases sitting between them. Germline V gene data show CDR1 as MDHEN and CDR2 as SYDVKM.

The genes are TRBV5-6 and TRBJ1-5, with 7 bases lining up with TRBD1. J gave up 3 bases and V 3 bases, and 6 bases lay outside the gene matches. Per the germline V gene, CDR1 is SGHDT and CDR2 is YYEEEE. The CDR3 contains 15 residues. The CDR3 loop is CASSWGGGINQPQHF. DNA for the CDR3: TGTGCCAGCAGCTGGGGAGGGGGCATCAATCAGCCCCAGCATTTT. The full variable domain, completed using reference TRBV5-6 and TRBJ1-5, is DAGVTQSPTHLIKTRGQQVTLRCSPKSGHDTVSWYQQALGQGPQFIFQYYEEEERQRGNFPDRFSGHQFPNYSSELNVNALLLGDSALYLCASSWGGGINQPQHFGDGTRLSIL.

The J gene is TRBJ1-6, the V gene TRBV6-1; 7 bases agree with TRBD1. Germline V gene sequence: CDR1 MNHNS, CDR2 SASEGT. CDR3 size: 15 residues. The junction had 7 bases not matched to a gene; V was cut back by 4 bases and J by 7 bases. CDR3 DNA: TGTGCCAGCAGTGCTACAGGGGCTCCCAATTCACCCCTCCACTTT. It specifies CASSATGAPNSPLHF.

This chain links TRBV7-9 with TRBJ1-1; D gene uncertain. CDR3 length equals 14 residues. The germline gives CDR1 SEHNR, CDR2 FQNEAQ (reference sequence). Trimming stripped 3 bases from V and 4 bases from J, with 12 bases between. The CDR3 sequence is CASSFLGMATEAFF. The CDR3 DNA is TGTGCCAGCAGCTTTTTAGGGATGGCCACTGAAGCTTTCTTT. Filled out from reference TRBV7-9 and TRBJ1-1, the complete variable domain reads DTGVSQNPRHKITKRGQNVTFRCDPISEHNRLYWYRQTLGQGPEFLTYFQNEAQLEKSRLLSDRFSAERPKGSFSTLEIQRTEQGDSAMYLCASSFLGMATEAFFGQGTRLTVV.

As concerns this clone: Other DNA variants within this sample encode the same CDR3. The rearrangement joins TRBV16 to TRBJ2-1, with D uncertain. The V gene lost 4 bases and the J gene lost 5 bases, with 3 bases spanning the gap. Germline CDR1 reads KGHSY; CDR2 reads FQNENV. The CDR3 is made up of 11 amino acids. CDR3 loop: CASSPNNEQFF. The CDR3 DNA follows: TGTGCCAGCAGCCCAAACAATGAGCAGTTCTTC.

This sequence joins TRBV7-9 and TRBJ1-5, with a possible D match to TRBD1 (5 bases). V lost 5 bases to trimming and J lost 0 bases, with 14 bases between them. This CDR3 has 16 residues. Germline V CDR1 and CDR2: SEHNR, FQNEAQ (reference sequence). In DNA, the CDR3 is TGTGCCAGCAGCCCAAGCCTCAGGGATAGCAATCAGCCCCAGCATTTT. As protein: CASSPSLRDSNQPQHF.

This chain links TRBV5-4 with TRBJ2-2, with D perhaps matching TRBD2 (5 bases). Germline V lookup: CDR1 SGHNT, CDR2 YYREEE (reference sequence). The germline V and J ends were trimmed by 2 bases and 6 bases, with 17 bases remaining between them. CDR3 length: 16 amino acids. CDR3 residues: CASSFGTSFSPGELFF. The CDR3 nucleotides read TGTGCCAGCAGCTTTGGTACTAGTTTTAGCCCCGGGGAGCTGTTTTTT.

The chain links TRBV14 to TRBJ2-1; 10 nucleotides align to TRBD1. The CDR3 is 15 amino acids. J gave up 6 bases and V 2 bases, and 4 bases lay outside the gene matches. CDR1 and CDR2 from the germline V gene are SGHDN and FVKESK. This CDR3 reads CASSQLRTGGNEQFF. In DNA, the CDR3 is TGTGCCAGCAGCCAATTAAGGACAGGGGGCAATGAGCAGTTCTTC. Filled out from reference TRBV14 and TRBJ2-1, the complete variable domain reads EAGVTQFPSHSVIEKGQTVTLRCDPISGHDNLYWYRRVMGKEIKFLLHFVKESKQDESGMPNNRFLAERTGGTYSTLKVQPAELEDSGVYFCASSQLRTGGNEQFFGPGTRLTVL.

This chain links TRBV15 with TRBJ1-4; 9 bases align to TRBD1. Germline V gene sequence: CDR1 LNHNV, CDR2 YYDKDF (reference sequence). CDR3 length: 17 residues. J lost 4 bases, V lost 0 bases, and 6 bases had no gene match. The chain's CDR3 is CATSREQGARDNEKLFF. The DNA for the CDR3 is TGTGCCACCAGCAGAGAACAGGGGGCGCGAGATAATGAAAAACTGTTTTTT. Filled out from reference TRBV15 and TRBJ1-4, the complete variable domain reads DAMVIQNPRYQVTQFGKPVTLSCSQTLNHNVMYWYQQKSSQAPKLLFHYYDKDFNNEADTPDNFQSRRPNTSFCFLDIRSPGLGDTAMYLCATSREQGARDNEKLFFGSGTQLSVL.

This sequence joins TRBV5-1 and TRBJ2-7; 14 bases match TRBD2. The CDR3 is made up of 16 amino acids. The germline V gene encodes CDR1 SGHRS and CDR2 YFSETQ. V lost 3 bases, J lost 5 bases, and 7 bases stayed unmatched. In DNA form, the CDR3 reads TGCGCCAGCAGCTCCGGGACTAGCGGGAGTCGACACGAGCAGTACTTC. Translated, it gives CASSSGTSGSRHEQYF.

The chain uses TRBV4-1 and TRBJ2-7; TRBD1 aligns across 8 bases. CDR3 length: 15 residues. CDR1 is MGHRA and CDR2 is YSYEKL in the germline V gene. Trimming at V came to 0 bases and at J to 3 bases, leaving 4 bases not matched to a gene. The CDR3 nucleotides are TGCGCCAGCAGCCAAGATTTACAGGGGGTCTACGAGCAGTACTTC. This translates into CASSQDLQGVYEQYF.

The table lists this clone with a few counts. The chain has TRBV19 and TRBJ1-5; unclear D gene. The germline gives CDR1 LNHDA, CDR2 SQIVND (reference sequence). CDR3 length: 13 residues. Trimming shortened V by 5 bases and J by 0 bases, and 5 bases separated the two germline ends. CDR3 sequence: CASSPYSNQPQHF. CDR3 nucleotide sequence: TGTGCCAGTAGTCCGTATAGCAATCAGCCCCAGCATTTT.